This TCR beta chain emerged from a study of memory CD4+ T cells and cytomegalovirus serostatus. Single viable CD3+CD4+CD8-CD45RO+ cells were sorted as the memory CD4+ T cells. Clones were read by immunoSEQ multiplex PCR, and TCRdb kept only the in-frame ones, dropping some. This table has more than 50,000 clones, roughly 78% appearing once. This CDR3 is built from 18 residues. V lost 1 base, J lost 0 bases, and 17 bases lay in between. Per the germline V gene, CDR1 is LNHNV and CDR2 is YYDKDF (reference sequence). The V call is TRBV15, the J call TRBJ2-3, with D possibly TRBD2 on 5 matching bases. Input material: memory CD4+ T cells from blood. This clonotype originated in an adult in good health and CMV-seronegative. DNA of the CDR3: TGTGCCACCAGCAGAGTTAGAGGCGGGTTCACTAGCACAGATACGCAGTATTTT. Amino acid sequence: CATSRVRGGFTSTDTQYF.